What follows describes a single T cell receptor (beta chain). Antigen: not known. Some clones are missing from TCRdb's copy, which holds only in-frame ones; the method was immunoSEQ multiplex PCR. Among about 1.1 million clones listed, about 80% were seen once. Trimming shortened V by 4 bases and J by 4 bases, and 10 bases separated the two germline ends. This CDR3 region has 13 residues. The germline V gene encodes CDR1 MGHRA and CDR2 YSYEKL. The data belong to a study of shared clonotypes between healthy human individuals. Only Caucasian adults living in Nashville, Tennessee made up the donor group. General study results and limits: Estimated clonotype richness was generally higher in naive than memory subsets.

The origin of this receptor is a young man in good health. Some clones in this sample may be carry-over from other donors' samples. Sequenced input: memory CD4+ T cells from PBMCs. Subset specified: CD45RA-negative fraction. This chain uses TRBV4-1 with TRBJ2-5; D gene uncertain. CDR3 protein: CASSPLWGETQYF. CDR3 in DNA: TGCGCCAGCAGCCCTTTGTGGGGAGAGACCCAGTACTTC.